The 15 T cell receptor beta chains given below trace back to one sample, sequenced in a study of T cell responses to AZD1222 COVID-19 vaccine. TCRdb's table, derived via immunoSEQ multiplex PCR, lists solely in-frame clones and lacks some. Of 25,000 to 40,000 clones listed, 70% to 90% are singletons. Here the sequenced sample was peripheral blood, taken 28 days after the second AZD1222 dose. The source is an adult who received the AZD1222 COVID-19 vaccine.

The V call is TRBV7-2, the J call TRBJ2-1; D gene unclear. Trimming took 3 bases from V and 7 from J, leaving 19 bases between them. The CDR3 loop spans 16 amino acids. Germline assignment: CDR1 SGHTA and CDR2 FQGNSA. The CDR3: CASSFLYPGRSNEQFF. In DNA form, the CDR3 reads TGTGCCAGCAGCTTCCTATACCCGGGCCGTTCAAATGAGCAGTTCTTC.

The V and J genes are TRBV10-3 and TRBJ2-5; maybe TRBD2 (6 bases). Per germline, CDR1 ENHRY and CDR2 SYGVKD. This CDR3 spans 13 amino acids. The V gene lost 7 bases and the J gene lost 2 bases, with 11 bases spanning the gap. CDR3 sequence reads: CAINGRGQETQYF. The CDR3 bases are TGTGCCATCAATGGGCGGGGACAAGAGACCCAGTACTTC.

V is TRBV6-5 and J is TRBJ1-5, with TRBD1 as a possible D gene (6 bases). The CDR3 runs to 13 residues. CDR1 MNHEY and CDR2 SVGAGI come from the germline V gene. V shed 3 bases and J shed 6 bases, with 9 bases lying between them. The CDR3 DNA reads as TGTGCCAGCAGTTATGCCAGGGGTCAGCCCCAGCATTTT. It specifies CASSYARGQPQHF.

The chain combines TRBV18 with TRBJ1-2, with TRBD1 as a possible D gene (6 bases). The length of the CDR3 is 13 residues. Germline assignment: CDR1 KGHSH and CDR2 LQKENI. V lost 4 bases and J 8 bases, leaving 14 bases between the germline ends. The CDR3 coding sequence is TGTGCCAGCTCACGAAACAGGGATGAGGGCTACACCTTC. The encoded protein is CASSRNRDEGYTF.

The gene calls are TRBV12-3 or TRBV12-4 and TRBJ2-1, with D possibly being TRBD1 (6 bases). CDR3 length: 13 amino acids. The ends were cut back, 10 bases at V and 6 bases at J, with 16 bases in the middle. The CDR3 reads CATLKSQGNEQFF. CDR3 in DNA: TGTGCCACCCTAAAATCACAGGGCAATGAGCAGTTCTTC.

The V call is TRBV4-1, the J call TRBJ2-1; no reliable D call. Germline V CDR1 and CDR2: MGHRA, YSYEKL. The V end was cut by 1 base, the J end by 4 bases, with 11 bases between. The CDR3 has 15 amino acids. The CDR3: CASSQVSRLYNEQFF. The CDR3 DNA is TGCGCCAGCAGCCAAGTCTCGCGACTGTACAATGAGCAGTTCTTC.

J is TRBJ1-6 and V is TRBV30; D is uncertain. The CDR3 runs to 19 residues. The ends were cut back, 2 bases at V and 0 bases at J, with 20 bases in the middle. Germline assignment: CDR1 GTSNPN and CDR2 SVGIG (reference sequence). The CDR3 bases are TGTGCCTGGAGTTCTACCCGGGCCCCCCAGAGCTCCTATAATTCACCCCTCCACTTT. Translated, it gives CAWSSTRAPQSSYNSPLHF.

This chain links TRBV28 with TRBJ1-3; possible D gene TRBD1, 5 bases. The V and J ends lost 2 bases and 7 bases respectively, with 9 bases between them. The germline gives CDR1 MDHEN, CDR2 SYDVKM. This CDR3 has 13 amino acids. Here the CDR3 reads CASSLGRGNTIYF. The CDR3 nucleotides read TGTGCCAGCAGTTTAGGAAGGGGCAACACCATATATTTT.

The rearrangement joins TRBV9 to TRBJ1-1, with a possible D match to TRBD1 (5 bases). Deletions cut 2 bases from V and 0 bases from J, with 11 bases between. Germline CDR1 SGDLS, CDR2 YYNGEE. The CDR3 runs to 15 residues. CDR3 coding DNA: TGTGCCAGCAGCGTTACAGGTTCCATGAACACTGAAGCTTTCTTT. Its translation: CASSVTGSMNTEAFF.

V gene TRBV10-3 combines with J gene TRBJ1-5; D might be TRBD1 (5 bases). The germline V and J ends were trimmed by 11 bases and 4 bases, with 12 bases remaining between them. Germline CDR1 ENHRY, CDR2 SYGVKD. The CDR3 contains 12 residues. CDR3 amino acids: CASNQGNQPQHF. The CDR3 DNA reads as TGTGCCTCAAATCAGGGAAATCAGCCCCAGCATTTT.

The chain employs TRBV5-1 and TRBJ1-3; weak D call: TRBD1 (6 bases). Trimming took 5 bases from V and 4 from J, leaving 10 bases between them. The CDR3 is 13 amino acids. From germline, CDR1 is SGHRS and CDR2 YFSETQ. DNA for the CDR3: TGCGCCAGCAGTGCAGGGGTCGGAAACACCATATATTTT. The encoded protein is CASSAGVGNTIYF.

This chain connects TRBV7-9 to TRBJ1-2; a possible D gene is TRBD1 (5 bases). V lost 4 bases and J 4 bases, leaving 10 bases between the germline ends. The CDR3 totals 13 residues. CDR1 and CDR2 from the germline V gene are SEHNR and FQNEAQ (reference sequence). This CDR3 is CASSSDRSYGYTF. DNA for the CDR3: TGTGCCAGCAGCTCCGACAGATCCTATGGCTACACCTTC.

The sample holds a few counts of this clone. This chain links TRBV5-1 with TRBJ1-3, with D perhaps TRBD1 (5 bases). The CDR3 spans 17 residues. Germline CDR1 reads SGHRS; CDR2 reads YFSETQ. V was shortened by 2 bases and J by 8 bases, with 23 bases between the two germline ends. CDR3 sequence reads: CASSLRPDSSRSHTIYF. As DNA, the CDR3 is TGCGCCAGCAGCTTACGTCCAGACAGCTCCAGGAGCCACACCATATATTTT. The variable domain in full, completed from reference TRBV5-1 and TRBJ1-3, reads KAGVTQTPRYLIKTRGQQVTLSCSPISGHRSVSWYQQTPGQGLQFLFEYFSETQRNKGNFPGRFSGRQFSNSRSEMNVSTLELGDSALYLCASSLRPDSSRSHTIYFGEGSWLTVV.

The gene calls are TRBV7-3 and TRBJ2-2; 7 nucleotides agree with TRBD1. The trim removed 4 bases at V and 6 bases at J, leaving 14 bases unmatched. The CDR3 covers 17 residues. Germline assignment: CDR1 SGHTA and CDR2 FQGTGA. CDR3 residues: CASSSTSGGFGAGELFF. The CDR3 nucleotides are TGTGCCAGCAGCTCCACTTCAGGGGGATTTGGTGCCGGGGAGCTGTTTTTT.

The chain couples TRBV19 to TRBJ2-1; 11 bases fit TRBD2. The length of the CDR3 is 15 residues. From germline, CDR1 is LNHDA and CDR2 SQIVND (reference sequence). The V and J ends lost 3 bases and 8 bases, in that order; junction bases with no gene match: 6. CDR3 in DNA: TGTGCCAGTAGTATGTGGGGACTAGCGGCCGATGAGCAGTTCTTC. Residues: CASSMWGLAADEQFF. Looking up the rest from reference TRBV19 and TRBJ2-1 gives the full variable domain: DGGITQSPKYLFRKEGQNVTLSCEQNLNHDAMYWYRQDPGQGLRLIYYSQIVNDFQKGDIAEGYSVSREKKESFPLTVTSAQKNPTAFYLCASSMWGLAADEQFFGPGTRLTVL.